Below, 3 T cell receptor beta chains from the same sample are listed, as sequenced in a study of T-cell memory formation after mild COVID-19. TCRdb re-derived calls from the 5' RACE reads in MiXCR, one entry per CDR3 protein. Of around 200,000 distinct CDR3 sequences in the sample, approximately 30% were seen once. What was sequenced was PBMCs or a T cell subset sorted from them (not recorded which). These receptors were collected from an adult woman who had mild COVID-19 (a few samples of this study predate the infection). Cell type and time point are not known.

The chain recombines TRBV4-2 with TRBJ1-2, with 11 bases aligning to TRBD1. The CDR3 sequence is 17 residues long. Germline CDR1 is LGHNA and CDR2 is YNFKEQ. V gave up 0 bases and J gave up 1 base; unmatched junction bases: 4. CDR3: CASSQDSGTGGNYGYTF. The CDR3 nucleotides are TGTGCCAGCAGCCAAGATTCAGGGACAGGGGGTAACTATGGCTACACCTTC.

The rearrangement uses TRBV27 and TRBJ2-6, with D perhaps TRBD2 (6 bases). Trimming took 5 bases from V and 4 from J, leaving 12 bases between them. The germline V gene encodes CDR1 MNHEY and CDR2 SMNVEV (reference sequence). This CDR3 contains 15 residues. The CDR3 spells CASSVRAGGANVLTF. The CDR3 nucleotides read TGTGCCAGCAGTGTCAGGGCGGGGGGGGCCAACGTCCTGACTTTC.

The J gene is TRBJ2-5, the V gene TRBV7-8; a possible D gene is TRBD2 (6 bases). Trimming took 7 bases from V and 8 from J, leaving 23 bases between them. CDR1 is SGHVS and CDR2 is FQNEAQ in the germline V gene. The CDR3 covers 15 residues. DNA for the CDR3: TGTGCCAGCACCCGGAGGGACTCTCTGAGAGAAACCCAGTACTTC. Translated, it gives CASTRRDSLRETQYF.